Given below is one T cell receptor beta chain in context. Looked up from germline, CDR1 is SGHRS and CDR2 is YFSETQ. V lost 2 bases, J lost 1 base, and 8 bases stayed unmatched. The CDR3 runs to 18 residues. The data were taken from a study of blood T cell repertoires in COVID-19. Study-wide context: The United States, Italy and Spain were the sources of the acute and convalescent COVID-19 samples.

Assay: immunoSEQ multiplex PCR; the TCRdb copy retains only in-frame clones and omits some. Of 150,000 to 200,000 clones listed, about 80% are singletons. Two negative PCRs, clearance, or symptom resolution had been documented for recovered Cohort 3 donors. The chain recombines TRBV5-1 with TRBJ2-7; 14 bases fit TRBD2. Sequenced: PBMCs or T cells enriched from blood (not recorded which). This receptor was obtained from a man aged 35 to 55 who had recovered from COVID-19. This CDR3 is CASSFGLAGGGFSYEQYF. CDR3 DNA: TGCGCCAGCAGCTTCGGACTAGCGGGGGGCGGTTTTTCCTACGAGCAGTACTTC.